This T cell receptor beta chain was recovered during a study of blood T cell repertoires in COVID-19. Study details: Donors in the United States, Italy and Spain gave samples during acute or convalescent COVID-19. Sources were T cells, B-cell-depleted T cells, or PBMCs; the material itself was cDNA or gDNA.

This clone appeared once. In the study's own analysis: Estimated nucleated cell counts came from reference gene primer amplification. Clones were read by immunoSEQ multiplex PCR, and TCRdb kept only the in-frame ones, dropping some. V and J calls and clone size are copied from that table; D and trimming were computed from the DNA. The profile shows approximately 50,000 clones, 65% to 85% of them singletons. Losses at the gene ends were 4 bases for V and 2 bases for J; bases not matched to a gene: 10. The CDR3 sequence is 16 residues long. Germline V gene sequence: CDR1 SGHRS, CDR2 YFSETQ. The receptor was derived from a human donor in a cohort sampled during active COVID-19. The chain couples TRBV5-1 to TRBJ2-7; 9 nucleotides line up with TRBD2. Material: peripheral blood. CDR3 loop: CASSPVGRGGTYEQYF. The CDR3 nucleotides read TGCGCCAGCAGCCCGGTCGGGCGGGGGGGCACCTACGAGCAGTACTTC.